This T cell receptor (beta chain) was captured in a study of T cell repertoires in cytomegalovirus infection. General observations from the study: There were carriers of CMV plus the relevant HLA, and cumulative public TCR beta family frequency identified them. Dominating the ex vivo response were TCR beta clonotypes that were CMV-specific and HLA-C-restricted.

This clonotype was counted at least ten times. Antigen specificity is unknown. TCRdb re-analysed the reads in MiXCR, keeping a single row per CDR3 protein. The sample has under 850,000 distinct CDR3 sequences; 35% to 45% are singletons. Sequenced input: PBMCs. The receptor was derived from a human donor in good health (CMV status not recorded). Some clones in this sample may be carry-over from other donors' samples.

The CDR3 bases are TGTGCCAGCAGCCGGGCTAGGGGGGAGCTGTTTTTT. Amino acid sequence: CASSRARGELFF. The J gene is TRBJ2-2, the V gene TRBV7-2, with D unclear. Germline V gene sequence: CDR1 SGHTA, CDR2 FQGNSA. There are 12 residues in the CDR3. Trimming left V 5 bases short and J 8 bases short, with 9 bases between.